A selection of T cell receptor beta chains follows, all from one sample in a study of identical twins' blood T cells. TCRdb redid the calling of the 5' RACE reads with MiXCR, one entry per CDR3 protein. Among 400,000 or so distinct CDR3 sequences listed, about 28% were seen once. Input material: PBMCs. These TCRs come from a woman aged 18 to 55 in good health. The CDR3 runs from the conserved cysteine through the conserved F or W. Each record gives: V gene, D gene, J gene, clone size, CDR3 protein, CDR3 DNA. D genes are given only for firm matches. Rows may omit the clone size; those that give it use once, few, many or a size class.

V gene: TRBV20-1
D gene: -
J gene: TRBJ2-7
clone size: few
CDR3 protein: CSAGPYEQYF
CDR3 DNA: TGCAGTGCTGGCCCCTACGAGCAGTACTTC

V gene: TRBV7-9
D gene: -
J gene: TRBJ1-1
clone size: many
CDR3 protein: CASSRTNTEAFF
CDR3 DNA: TGTGCCAGCAGCAGGACGAACACTGAAGCTTTCTTT

V gene: TRBV15
D gene: -
J gene: TRBJ1-1
clone size: -
CDR3 protein: CVTSRDQGINTEAFF
CDR3 DNA: TGTGTCACCAGCAGAGATCAAGGGATAAACACTGAAGCTTTCTTT

V gene: TRBV11-2
D gene: -
J gene: TRBJ1-1
clone size: -
CDR3 protein: CASSLGPGMNTDAFF
CDR3 DNA: TGTGCCAGCAGCTTAGGGCCGGGAATGAACACTGACGCTTTCTTT

V gene: TRBV2
D gene: TRBD1
J gene: TRBJ1-5
clone size: -
CDR3 protein: CASSLQGANQHF
CDR3 DNA: TGTGCCAGCAGTCTACAGGGGGCGAACCAGCATTTT

V gene: TRBV20-1
D gene: TRBD1
J gene: TRBJ1-3
clone size: few
CDR3 protein: CSATLAGGTGNTIYF
CDR3 DNA: TGCAGTGCCACCCTAGCAGGGGGAACTGGAAACACCATATATTTT

V gene: TRBV20-1
D gene: -
J gene: TRBJ2-1
clone size: -
CDR3 protein: CSAPLSGYEQFF
CDR3 DNA: TGCAGTGCTCCACTCTCGGGGTATGAGCAGTTCTTC

V gene: TRBV19
D gene: -
J gene: TRBJ1-2
clone size: -
CDR3 protein: CASKRGNGGYTF
CDR3 DNA: TGTGCCAGCAAGAGGGGCAACGGTGGCTACACCTTC

V gene: TRBV30
D gene: -
J gene: TRBJ1-1
clone size: -
CDR3 protein: CAWSVHDTEAFF
CDR3 DNA: TGTGCCTGGAGTGTACATGACACTGAAGCTTTCTTT

V gene: TRBV6-2/TRBV6-3
D gene: TRBD2
J gene: TRBJ2-4
clone size: -
CDR3 protein: CASSYGGLALAKNIQYF
CDR3 DNA: TGTGCCAGCAGTTACGGAGGACTAGCTTTAGCCAAAAACATTCAGTACTTC

V gene: TRBV5-1
D gene: -
J gene: TRBJ2-1
clone size: -
CDR3 protein: CASSLSAVDEQFF
CDR3 DNA: TGCGCCAGCAGCTTGTCGGCAGTCGATGAGCAGTTCTTC

V gene: TRBV20-1
D gene: -
J gene: TRBJ1-5
clone size: -
CDR3 protein: CSTVTALLNQPQHF
CDR3 DNA: TGCAGTACTGTGACAGCCTTACTCAATCAGCCCCAGCATTTT

V gene: TRBV7-9
D gene: -
J gene: TRBJ2-5
clone size: -
CDR3 protein: CASSLSGTETQYF
CDR3 DNA: TGTGCCAGCAGCTTATCGGGGACGGAGACCCAGTACTTC

V gene: TRBV6-6
D gene: -
J gene: TRBJ1-3
clone size: -
CDR3 protein: CAISSWTSGNTIYF
CDR3 DNA: TGTGCCATCAGTTCCTGGACCTCTGGAAACACCATATATTTT

V gene: TRBV20-1
D gene: TRBD1
J gene: TRBJ1-1
clone size: -
CDR3 protein: CSASGTGATEAFF
CDR3 DNA: TGCAGTGCCAGTGGGACAGGGGCCACTGAAGCTTTCTTT

V gene: TRBV5-1
D gene: TRBD2
J gene: TRBJ2-2
clone size: few
CDR3 protein: CASSFPRGLAGAGELFF
CDR3 DNA: TGCGCCAGCAGCTTCCCCCGAGGACTAGCGGGAGCCGGGGAGCTGTTTTTT

V gene: TRBV15
D gene: -
J gene: TRBJ2-3
clone size: many
CDR3 protein: CATSRDRPLSGTRDTQYF
CDR3 DNA: TGTGCCACCAGCAGAGATCGACCGCTAAGCGGAACGAGAGATACGCAGTATTTT

V gene: TRBV5-1
D gene: -
J gene: TRBJ1-4
clone size: -
CDR3 protein: CASSLAETRNEKLFF
CDR3 DNA: TGCGCCAGCAGCTTGGCAGAGACACGGAATGAAAAACTGTTTTTT

V gene: TRBV5-6
D gene: -
J gene: TRBJ1-2
clone size: once
CDR3 protein: CASSSIRIPYGYTF
CDR3 DNA: TGTGCCAGCAGCTCGATACGGATTCCCTATGGCTACACCTTC

V gene: TRBV7-9
D gene: -
J gene: TRBJ2-1
clone size: few
CDR3 protein: CASSPRGHDEQFF
CDR3 DNA: TGTGCCAGCAGCCCTCGGGGGCACGATGAGCAGTTCTTC

V gene: TRBV5-1
D gene: -
J gene: TRBJ2-2
clone size: -
CDR3 protein: CASPKTNTGELFF
CDR3 DNA: TGCGCCAGTCCGAAGACGAACACCGGGGAGCTGTTTTTT

V gene: TRBV5-1
D gene: TRBD1
J gene: TRBJ1-6
clone size: -
CDR3 protein: CASSLTGGIPYNSPLHF
CDR3 DNA: TGCGCCAGCAGCTTAACAGGGGGGATTCCCTATAATTCACCCCTCCACTTT

V gene: TRBV20-1
D gene: -
J gene: TRBJ2-3
clone size: -
CDR3 protein: CSAKFLGLTDTQYF
CDR3 DNA: TGCAGTGCTAAATTTCTGGGGCTCACAGATACGCAGTATTTT

V gene: TRBV15
D gene: -
J gene: TRBJ1-3
clone size: few
CDR3 protein: CATSSPERPLGNTIYF
CDR3 DNA: TGTGCCACCAGCAGTCCTGAGCGGCCTCTTGGAAACACCATATATTTT

V gene: TRBV3-1
D gene: -
J gene: TRBJ2-7
clone size: -
CDR3 protein: CASSQGPSERYEQYF
CDR3 DNA: TGTGCCAGCAGCCAAGGTCCTAGCGAGAGATACGAGCAGTACTTC

V gene: TRBV5-1
D gene: -
J gene: TRBJ1-1
clone size: -
CDR3 protein: CAISLLVGSDTEAFF
CDR3 DNA: TGCGCCATCAGCTTGTTGGTGGGTTCGGACACTGAAGCTTTCTTT

V gene: TRBV6-2/TRBV6-3
D gene: -
J gene: TRBJ2-7
clone size: -
CDR3 protein: CASSSHRATPIYEQYF
CDR3 DNA: TGTGCCAGCAGTTCCCACAGAGCTACCCCCATCTACGAGCAGTACTTC

V gene: TRBV20-1
D gene: -
J gene: TRBJ2-1
clone size: -
CDR3 protein: CSVRHPGGEQFF
CDR3 DNA: TGCAGTGTTAGACATCCCGGGGGTGAGCAGTTCTTC

V gene: TRBV20-1
D gene: -
J gene: TRBJ1-6
clone size: many
CDR3 protein: CSARGVGFQSPLHF
CDR3 DNA: TGCAGTGCTAGAGGGGTAGGGTTCCAATCACCCCTCCACTTT

V gene: TRBV20-1
D gene: TRBD2
J gene: TRBJ2-1
clone size: many
CDR3 protein: CSAAERETSYNEQFF
CDR3 DNA: TGCAGTGCCGCTGAGCGGGAGACCTCCTACAATGAGCAGTTCTTC

V gene: TRBV29-1
D gene: -
J gene: TRBJ2-2
clone size: many
CDR3 protein: CSVVRGPGELFF
CDR3 DNA: TGCAGCGTTGTAAGGGGTCCCGGGGAGCTGTTTTTT

V gene: TRBV12-5
D gene: TRBD1
J gene: TRBJ2-1
clone size: few
CDR3 protein: CASGLVPASVTDRVNEQFF
CDR3 DNA: TGTGCTAGTGGTTTGGTACCAGCCAGCGTGACCGACAGGGTAAATGAGCAGTTCTTC

V gene: TRBV20-1
D gene: -
J gene: TRBJ2-1
clone size: -
CDR3 protein: CSARDRIRGNEQFF
CDR3 DNA: TGCAGTGCTAGAGATAGGATAAGGGGTAATGAGCAGTTCTTC

V gene: TRBV10-3
D gene: -
J gene: TRBJ1-1
clone size: -
CDR3 protein: CAISDLGSNFEAFF
CDR3 DNA: TGTGCCATCAGTGATTTGGGGAGCAACTTTGAAGCTTTCTTT

V gene: TRBV24-1
D gene: TRBD1
J gene: TRBJ2-5
clone size: -
CDR3 protein: CATKGTVETQYF
CDR3 DNA: TGTGCCACCAAGGGGACAGTAGAGACCCAGTACTTC

V gene: TRBV7-9
D gene: -
J gene: TRBJ2-7
clone size: few
CDR3 protein: CASRFGSYEQYF
CDR3 DNA: TGTGCCAGCAGGTTCGGATCCTACGAGCAGTACTTC